The 14 T cell receptor beta chains presented below share a single source sample, sequenced in a study of cytomegalovirus exposure and HLA in healthy donors. Use of 60 Vbeta and 13 Jbeta primers characterized the PCR. The method was immunoSEQ multiplex PCR; TCRdb's version includes in-frame clones alone and lacks a portion of them. The repertoire holds under 90,000 clones, with roughly 67% as singletons. The sample consisted of PBMCs. The receptors here all came from a man between 40 and 49 years old in good health and CMV-seropositive.

This chain joins TRBV29-1 and TRBJ1-1; perhaps TRBD1 as D (6 bases). The V gene lost 3 bases and the J gene lost 4 bases, with 12 bases spanning the gap. This CDR3 region has 13 residues. Germline V gene sequence: CDR1 SQVTM, CDR2 ANQGSEA. The CDR3 nucleotides read TGCAGCGTTGACAGGGGCAGGGGCACTGAAGCTTTCTTT. Its protein product is CSVDRGRGTEAFF.

This chain links TRBV18 with TRBJ2-2; a possible D gene is TRBD2 (6 bases). This CDR3 has 13 residues. Germline lookup yields CDR1 KGHSH and CDR2 LQKENI. The V gene lost 4 bases and the J gene lost 10 bases, with 13 bases spanning the gap. CDR3 sequence (DNA): TGTGCCAGCTCACTGGCGGGGCCCTCGGAGCTGTTTTTT. It codes for CASSLAGPSELFF.

The rearrangement links TRBV2 to TRBJ2-2; 7 nucleotides agree with TRBD2. V lost 3 bases to trimming and J lost 6 bases; unmatched junction nucleotides: 1. Germline V gene data show CDR1 as SNHLY and CDR2 as FYNNEI. The CDR3 runs 13 residues. The CDR3 spells CASSEGGAGELFF. The CDR3, as DNA: TGTGCCAGCAGTGAGGGGGGGGCCGGGGAGCTGTTTTTT.

The chain carries TRBV7-9 and TRBJ2-1; TRBD2 is a possible D gene (6 bases). Germline V gene lookup returns CDR1 SEHNR and CDR2 FQNEAQ (reference sequence). The CDR3 contains 13 residues. The ends were cut back, 4 bases at V and 8 bases at J, with 12 bases in the middle. CDR3 coding DNA: TGTGCCAGCAGCTCGACTTGGGGGGATGAGCAGTTCTTC. Residues: CASSSTWGDEQFF.

This clone was detected only a few times. The J gene is TRBJ1-1, the V gene TRBV7-2; maybe TRBD1 (6 bases). The CDR3 is 10 residues long. V lost 8 bases and J 11 bases, leaving 12 bases between the germline ends. The germline V gene has CDR1 SGHTA and CDR2 FQGNSA. CDR3 sequence: CASRKGEAFF. The DNA for the CDR3 is TGTGCCAGCCGAAAGGGGGAGGCTTTCTTT.

The CDR3 region has the DNA TGCGCCAGCAGCCCAGCTGCAGGCACCGGGGAGCTGTTTTTT. Amino acid sequence: CASSPAAGTGELFF. This chain connects TRBV5-1 to TRBJ2-2; no definite D call. Germline V gene data show CDR1 as SGHRS and CDR2 as YFSETQ. CDR3 size: 14 residues. Trimming stripped 4 bases from V and 4 bases from J, with 11 bases between. Together with reference TRBV5-1 and TRBJ2-2, the CDR3 gives the full variable domain: KAGVTQTPRYLIKTRGQQVTLSCSPISGHRSVSWYQQTPGQGLQFLFEYFSETQRNKGNFPGRFSGRQFSNSRSEMNVSTLELGDSALYLCASSPAAGTGELFFGEGSRLTVL.

This rearrangement joins TRBV30 to TRBJ1-2; D is unresolved. The germline V gene has CDR1 GTSNPN and CDR2 SVGIG (reference sequence). This CDR3 contains 13 residues. V was cut by 5 bases and J by 8 bases, with 18 bases left in between. This CDR3 reads CAWAIISRGGYTF. CDR3 DNA: TGTGCCTGGGCCATTATCTCGCGAGGGGGCTACACCTTC.

This sequence joins TRBV5-1 and TRBJ2-2; D is unresolved. Germline V CDR1 and CDR2: SGHRS, YFSETQ. Between the trimmed V and J ends, which lost 0 bases and 6 bases, there was a span of 15 bases. This CDR3 has 16 residues. This CDR3 reads CASSLVRVYDPGELFF. The CDR3 nucleotides are TGCGCCAGCAGCTTGGTCCGGGTATATGATCCCGGGGAGCTGTTTTTT.

The sample holds a few counts of this clone. The J gene is TRBJ1-1, the V gene TRBV6-1; D is possibly TRBD1 (5 bases). Germline V gene sequence: CDR1 MNHNS, CDR2 SASEGT. The CDR3 consists of 15 residues. Between the trimmed V and J ends, which lost 5 bases and 0 bases, there was a span of 13 bases. The CDR3 DNA is TGTGCCAGCAGTCGGTCAGGGTCGGTGAACACTGAAGCTTTCTTT. Amino acids: CASSRSGSVNTEAFF.

This clone occurred once. This rearrangement joins TRBV5-1 to TRBJ2-5; TRBD2 aligns across 9 bases. Germline trimming cut 1 base from V and 1 base from J; bases unmatched to any gene: 5. The CDR3 totals 16 residues. Germline CDR1 is SGHRS and CDR2 is YFSETQ. The CDR3 nucleotides are TGCGCCAGCAGCTTGATGGCGGGGGGGATCCAAGAGACCCAGTACTTC. As protein: CASSLMAGGIQETQYF.

The genes are TRBV6-5 and TRBJ2-1, with D perhaps TRBD2 (5 bases). The germline gives CDR1 MNHEY, CDR2 SVGAGI. The CDR3 spans 15 residues. The ends were cut back, 4 bases at V and 1 base at J, with 11 bases in the middle. The CDR3 protein is CASSSPPGSYNEQFF. The CDR3, as DNA: TGTGCCAGCAGTTCCCCACCGGGATCCTACAATGAGCAGTTCTTC.

The chain recombines TRBV5-1 with TRBJ2-6, with D unclear. V gave up 0 bases and J gave up 1 base, with 8 bases separating them. The CDR3 extends over 16 amino acids. Germline CDR1 and CDR2: SGHRS and YFSETQ. The DNA for the CDR3 is TGCGCCAGCAGCTTGGTCGGGTCATCTGGGGCCAACGTCCTGACTTTC. It specifies CASSLVGSSGANVLTF. The full variable domain, with the rest looked up from reference TRBV5-1 and TRBJ2-6, is KAGVTQTPRYLIKTRGQQVTLSCSPISGHRSVSWYQQTPGQGLQFLFEYFSETQRNKGNFPGRFSGRQFSNSRSEMNVSTLELGDSALYLCASSLVGSSGANVLTFGAGSRLTVL.

The chain links TRBV2 to TRBJ2-7, with D possibly TRBD1 on 5 matching bases. CDR1 and CDR2 (germline): SNHLY, FYNNEI. V was pared by 7 bases and J by 4 bases, with 14 bases between. The CDR3 consists of 13 residues. CDR3 DNA: TGTGCCAGCACTAGTGGGGCCGTATACGAGCAGTACTTC. Translated: CASTSGAVYEQYF.

The chain links TRBV7-2 to TRBJ2-3; D is uncertain. Between the trimmed V and J ends, which lost 6 bases and 1 base, there was a span of 11 bases. CDR1 SGHTA and CDR2 FQGNSA come from the germline V gene. The CDR3 consists of 14 residues. The CDR3 is CASSRDWGTDTQYF. The CDR3 DNA is TGTGCCAGCAGTCGCGACTGGGGCACAGATACGCAGTATTTT.